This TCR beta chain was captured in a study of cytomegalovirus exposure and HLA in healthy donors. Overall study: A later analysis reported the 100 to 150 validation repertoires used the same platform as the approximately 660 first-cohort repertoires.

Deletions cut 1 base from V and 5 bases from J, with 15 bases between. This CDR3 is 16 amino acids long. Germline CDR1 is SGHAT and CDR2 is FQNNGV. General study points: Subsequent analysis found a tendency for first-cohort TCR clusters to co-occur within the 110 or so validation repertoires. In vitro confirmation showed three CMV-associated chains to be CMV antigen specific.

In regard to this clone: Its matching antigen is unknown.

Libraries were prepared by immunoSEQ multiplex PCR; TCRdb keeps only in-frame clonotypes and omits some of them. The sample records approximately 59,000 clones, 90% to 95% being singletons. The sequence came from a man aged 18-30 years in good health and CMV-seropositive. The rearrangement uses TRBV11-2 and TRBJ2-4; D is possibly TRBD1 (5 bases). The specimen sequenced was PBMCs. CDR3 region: CASSLVSRAPQNIQYF. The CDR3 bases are TGTGCCAGCAGCTTAGTGTCCAGGGCCCCCCAAAACATTCAGTACTTC.